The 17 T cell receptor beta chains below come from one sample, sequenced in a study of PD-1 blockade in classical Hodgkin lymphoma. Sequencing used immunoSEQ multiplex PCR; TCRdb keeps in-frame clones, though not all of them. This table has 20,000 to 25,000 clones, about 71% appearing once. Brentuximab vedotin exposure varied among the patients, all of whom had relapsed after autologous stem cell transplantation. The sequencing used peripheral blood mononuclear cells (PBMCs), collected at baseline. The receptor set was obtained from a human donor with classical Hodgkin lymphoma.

The CDR3 nucleotides are TGTGCCAGCAGCTTAATAGTAGCGGGAGGGTACAATGAGCAGTTCTTC. The encoded protein is CASSLIVAGGYNEQFF. V and J are TRBV7-3 and TRBJ2-1, with TRBD2 matching 11 bases. The CDR3 length is 16 residues. Trimming at V came to 1 base and at J to 4 bases, leaving 3 bases not matched to a gene. Germline assignment: CDR1 SGHTA and CDR2 FQGTGA. Full variable domain (missing parts from reference TRBV7-3 and TRBJ2-1): GAGVSQTPSNKVTEKGKYVELRCDPISGHTALYWYRQSLGQGPEFLIYFQGTGAADDSGLPNDRFFAVRPEGSVSTLKIQRTERGDSAVYLCASSLIVAGGYNEQFFGPGTRLTVL.

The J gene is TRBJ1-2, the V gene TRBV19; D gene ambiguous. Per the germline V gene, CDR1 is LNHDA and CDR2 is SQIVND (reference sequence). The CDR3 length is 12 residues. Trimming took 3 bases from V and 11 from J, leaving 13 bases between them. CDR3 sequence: CASSILDGQYTF. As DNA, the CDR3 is TGTGCCAGTAGTATTTTGGACGGCCAATACACCTTC. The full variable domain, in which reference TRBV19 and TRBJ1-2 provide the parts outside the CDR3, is DGGITQSPKYLFRKEGQNVTLSCEQNLNHDAMYWYRQDPGQGLRLIYYSQIVNDFQKGDIAEGYSVSREKKESFPLTVTSAQKNPTAFYLCASSILDGQYTFGSGTRLTVV.

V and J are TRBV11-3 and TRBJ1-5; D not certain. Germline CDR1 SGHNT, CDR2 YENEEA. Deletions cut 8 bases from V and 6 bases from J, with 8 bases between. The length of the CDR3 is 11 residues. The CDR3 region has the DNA TGTGCCAGCCATAAAGGTCAGCCCCAGCATTTT. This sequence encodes CASHKGQPQHF. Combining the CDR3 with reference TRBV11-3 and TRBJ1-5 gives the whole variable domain EAGVVQSPRYKIIEKKQPVAFWCNPISGHNTLYWYLQNLGQGPELLIRYENEEAVDDSQLPKDRFSAERLKGVDSTLKIQPAELGDSAVYLCASHKGQPQHFGDGTRLSIL.

CDR3 residues: CASSFLAFEQFF. The CDR3 DNA follows: TGTGCCAGTAGTTTCCTAGCGTTTGAGCAGTTCTTC. The chain couples TRBV19 to TRBJ2-1; D is possibly TRBD2 (6 bases). Trimming stripped 5 bases from V and 9 bases from J, with 11 bases between. This CDR3 contains 12 residues. Germline values: CDR1 LNHDA, CDR2 SQIVND (reference sequence).

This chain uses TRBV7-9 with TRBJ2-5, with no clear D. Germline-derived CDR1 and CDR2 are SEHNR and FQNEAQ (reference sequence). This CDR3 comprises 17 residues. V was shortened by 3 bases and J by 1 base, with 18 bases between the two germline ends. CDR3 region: CASSFLRGVLTQETQYF. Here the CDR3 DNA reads TGTGCCAGCAGCTTCTTGCGCGGAGTACTGACCCAAGAGACCCAGTACTTC.

Here the CDR3 DNA reads TGCGCCAGCAGCCTGGGGGACCACCTTTTTGAGCAGTTCTTC. Protein: CASSLGDHLFEQFF. The chain links TRBV4-1 to TRBJ2-1; TRBD1 or TRBD2 may be the D gene (5 bases each). The germline gives CDR1 MGHRA, CDR2 YSYEKL. V lost 4 bases, J lost 9 bases, and 16 bases lay in between. CDR3 length: 14 residues.

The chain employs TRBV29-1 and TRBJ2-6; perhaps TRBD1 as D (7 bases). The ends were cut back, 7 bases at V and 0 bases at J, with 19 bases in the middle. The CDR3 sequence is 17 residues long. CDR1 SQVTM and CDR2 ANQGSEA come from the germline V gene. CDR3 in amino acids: CSAQGGQTPSGANVLTF. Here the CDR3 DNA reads TGCAGCGCTCAGGGGGGACAGACCCCCTCTGGGGCCAACGTCCTGACTTTC.

Here the CDR3 DNA reads TGTGCCAGCAGTTACTTACAGGGTGCGGGGGATGGCTACACCTTC. Its translation: CASSYLQGAGDGYTF. V gene TRBV6-5 combines with J gene TRBJ1-2; D is possibly TRBD1 (6 bases). The V end was cut by 1 base, the J end by 6 bases, with 15 bases between. The CDR3 spans 15 residues. Germline lookup yields CDR1 MNHEY and CDR2 SVGAGI.

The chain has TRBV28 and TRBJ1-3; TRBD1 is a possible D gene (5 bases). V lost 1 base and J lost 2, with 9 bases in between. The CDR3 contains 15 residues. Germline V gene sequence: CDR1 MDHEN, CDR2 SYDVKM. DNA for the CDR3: TGTGCCAGCAGTTTATTAGGGGTGGCTGGAAACACCATATATTTT. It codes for CASSLLGVAGNTIYF. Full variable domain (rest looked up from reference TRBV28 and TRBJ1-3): DVKVTQSSRYLVKRTGEKVFLECVQDMDHENMFWYRQDPGLGLRLIYFSYDVKMKEKGDIPEGYSVSREKKERFSLILESASTNQTSMYLCASSLLGVAGNTIYFGEGSWLTVV.

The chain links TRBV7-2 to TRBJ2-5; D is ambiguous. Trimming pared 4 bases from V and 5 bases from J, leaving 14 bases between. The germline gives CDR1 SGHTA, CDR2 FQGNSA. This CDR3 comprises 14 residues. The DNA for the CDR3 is TGTGCCAGCAGCTCCCCGAATTTCGAGGAGACCCAGTACTTC. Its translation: CASSSPNFEETQYF. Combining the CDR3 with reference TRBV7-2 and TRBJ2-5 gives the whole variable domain GAGVSQSPSNKVTEKGKDVELRCDPISGHTALYWYRQSLGQGLEFLIYFQGNSAPDKSGLPSDRFSAERTGGSVSTLTIQRTQQEDSAVYLCASSSPNFEETQYFGPGTRLLVL.

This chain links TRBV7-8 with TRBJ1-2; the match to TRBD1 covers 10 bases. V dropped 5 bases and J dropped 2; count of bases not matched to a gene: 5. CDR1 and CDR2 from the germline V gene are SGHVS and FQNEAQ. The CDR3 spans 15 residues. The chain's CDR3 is CASSQRTGGNYGYTF. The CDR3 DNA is TGTGCCAGCAGCCAACGGACAGGGGGAAACTATGGCTACACCTTC.

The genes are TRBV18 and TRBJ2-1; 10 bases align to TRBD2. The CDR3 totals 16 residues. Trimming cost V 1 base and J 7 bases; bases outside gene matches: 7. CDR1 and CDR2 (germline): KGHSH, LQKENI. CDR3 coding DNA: TGTGCCAGCTCACCACGGGAACTAGCGGGAAGGAATGAGCAGTTCTTC. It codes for CASSPRELAGRNEQFF.

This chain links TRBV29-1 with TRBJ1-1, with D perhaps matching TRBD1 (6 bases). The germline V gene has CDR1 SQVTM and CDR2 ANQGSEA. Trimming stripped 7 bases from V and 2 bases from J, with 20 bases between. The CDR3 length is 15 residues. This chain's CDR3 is CSAHGGGLENTEAFF. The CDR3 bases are TGCAGCGCTCATGGAGGGGGGCTCGAAAACACTGAAGCTTTCTTT.

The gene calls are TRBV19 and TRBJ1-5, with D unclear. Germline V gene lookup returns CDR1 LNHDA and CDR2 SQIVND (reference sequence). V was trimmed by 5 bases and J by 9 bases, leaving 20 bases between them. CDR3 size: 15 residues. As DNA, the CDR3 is TGTGCCAGTAGTGTGACCCCCCAAGCATTTCGGCCCCAGCATTTT. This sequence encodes CASSVTPQAFRPQHF.

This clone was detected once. The CDR3 spells CASSDGTSGYTYEQYF. In nucleotides, the CDR3 is TGTGCCAGTAGTGACGGGACTAGCGGATACACCTACGAGCAGTACTTC. The V call is TRBV19, the J call TRBJ2-7, with TRBD2 identical over 11 bases. Germline CDR1 LNHDA, CDR2 SQIVND (reference sequence). The junction had 8 bases not matched to a gene; V was cut back by 5 bases and J by 2 bases. The CDR3 loop spans 16 amino acids.

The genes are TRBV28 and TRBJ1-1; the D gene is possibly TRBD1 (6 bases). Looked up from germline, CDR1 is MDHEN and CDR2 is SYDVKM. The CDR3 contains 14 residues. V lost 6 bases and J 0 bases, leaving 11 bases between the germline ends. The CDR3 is CASRDSSMNTEAFF. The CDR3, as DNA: TGTGCCAGCAGGGACAGTTCCATGAACACTGAAGCTTTCTTT.

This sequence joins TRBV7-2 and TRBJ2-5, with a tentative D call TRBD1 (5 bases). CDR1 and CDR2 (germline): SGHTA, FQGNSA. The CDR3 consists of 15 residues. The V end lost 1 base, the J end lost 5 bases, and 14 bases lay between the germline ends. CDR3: CASSLVVRAWETQYF. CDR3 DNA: TGTGCCAGCAGCTTAGTTGTCAGGGCATGGGAGACCCAGTACTTC.